This T cell receptor beta chain was captured in a study of beta chain features in type 1 diabetes. Study as a whole: No age, gender or cell yield differences were seen between patients and healthy donors. Sorted cells numbering some 110,000,000 were examined across all samples. Findings and limits, study-wide: Shorter templates might be favored by PCR, equally in patients and controls. Type 1 diabetes patients had moderately but significantly shorter TCRB CDR3s in all four CD4+ subsets.

Points on this clone: Its antigen is undetermined.

In germline, CDR1 is MNHEY, CDR2 SMNVEV (reference sequence). Trimming left V 7 bases short and J 1 base short, with 10 bases between. The CDR3 consists of 13 residues. Sorting with CD45RO/CCR7/CD25/CD127/CD95/CD27 yielded naive, central memory, regulatory and stem-like memory CD4+ cells. The whole isolated RNA underwent reverse transcription, so sequencing captured expressed TCRB transcripts. Sequenced by immunoSEQ multiplex PCR; TCRdb stores in-frame clones only, minus some. The sample lists approximately 50,000 clones; roughly 40% were seen once. The material sequenced was Tregs from blood. This chain uses TRBV27 with TRBJ1-1; D is undetermined. The TCR originated in a man aged 25-45 years with type 1 diabetes. The CDR3 nucleotides are TGTGCCAGCACCAAAAAATGGAACACTGAAGCTTTCTTT. Translating it yields CASTKKWNTEAFF.